Presented here are 23 T cell receptor beta chains from one specimen sequenced in a study of blood T cell repertoires in COVID-19. The assay was immunoSEQ multiplex PCR, and TCRdb's table has in-frame clones only and misses some. The sample holds about 190,000 clones, roughly 80% seen once. Sequenced: peripheral blood. The receptors were gathered from a man between 60 and 75 years old with acute or convalescent COVID-19.

This sequence joins TRBV7-9 and TRBJ2-2, with no clear D. Germline V lookup: CDR1 SEHNR, CDR2 FQNEAQ (reference sequence). V lost 7 bases and J 7 bases, leaving 10 bases between the germline ends. CDR3 length equals 12 residues. CDR3 amino acids: CASKRSHGELFF. The CDR3 DNA reads TGTGCCAGCAAGAGGTCACACGGGGAGCTGTTTTTT.

The V gene is TRBV7-3, the J gene TRBJ2-1; D may be TRBD1 (6 bases). Germline V gives CDR1 SGHTA, CDR2 FQGTGA. This CDR3 is 14 amino acids long. Trimming removed 7 bases at V and 6 bases at J, with 16 bases between. CDR3 residues: CASKQGGSVNEQFF. CDR3 nucleotide sequence: TGTGCCAGCAAACAGGGTGGTAGTGTCAATGAGCAGTTCTTC.

The table lists this clone with a few counts. The chain recombines TRBV27 with TRBJ2-3, with 10 bases fitting TRBD1. The J segment lost 9 bases and the V segment lost 5 bases, leaving 11 bases of the junction unmatched. The CDR3 runs 15 residues. Germline assignment: CDR1 MNHEY and CDR2 SMNVEV (reference sequence). The CDR3 nucleotides read TGTGCCAGCAGTCCGGCGGGACAGGGGATAGGCACGCAGTATTTT. Protein product: CASSPAGQGIGTQYF.

The chain carries TRBV3-1 (or the pseudogene TRBV3-2) and TRBJ1-1; D remains ambiguous. The CDR3 is made up of 14 amino acids. The germline V gene encodes CDR1 LGHDT and CDR2 YNNKEL (reference sequence). V shed 0 bases and J shed 1 base, with 6 bases lying between them. CDR3 coding DNA: TGTGCCAGCAGCCAAGATCTGAGGAACACTGAAGCTTTCTTT. Its translation is CASSQDLRNTEAFF.

The V and J genes are TRBV2 and TRBJ2-7; 8 nucleotides align to TRBD1. This CDR3 region has 14 residues. Germline trimming cut 4 bases from V and 2 bases from J; bases unmatched to any gene: 4. Germline V gene lookup returns CDR1 SNHLY and CDR2 FYNNEI. CDR3 coding DNA: TGTGCCAGCAGTGTTACAGGGGGAGCCTACGAGCAGTACTTC. Protein: CASSVTGGAYEQYF.

CDR3 DNA: TGTGCCAGCAGCTCTAGGCTACGGATATTCTCTGGAAACACCATATATTTT. Translating it yields CASSSRLRIFSGNTIYF. The chain has TRBV11-2 and TRBJ1-3; no clear D gene. This CDR3 contains 17 residues. Trimming removed 4 bases from V and 0 bases from J, with 16 bases in between. Germline values: CDR1 SGHAT, CDR2 FQNNGV.

As DNA, the CDR3 is TGTGCCAGTTTCTTAAGCGGGACAGGGGGCTCTGGCTACACCTTC. Translated: CASFLSGTGGSGYTF. This chain links TRBV6-5 with TRBJ1-2, with 12 bases matching TRBD1. V lost 9 bases and J lost 7; bases outside the gene matches: 12. The CDR3 is 15 amino acids. The germline V gene has CDR1 MNHEY and CDR2 SVGAGI.

This clone has a handful of counts. This chain links TRBV15 with TRBJ1-4, with D maybe TRBD1 (6 bases). The length of the CDR3 is 15 residues. The germline V and J ends were trimmed by 5 bases and 0 bases, with 10 bases remaining between them. CDR1 LNHNV and CDR2 YYDKDF come from the germline V gene (reference sequence). This chain's CDR3 is CATSVRQATNEKLFF. CDR3 DNA: TGTGCCACCAGCGTCCGACAGGCAACTAATGAAAAACTGTTTTTT. The full variable domain, its missing parts supplied by reference TRBV15 and TRBJ1-4, is DAMVIQNPRYQVTQFGKPVTLSCSQTLNHNVMYWYQQKSSQAPKLLFHYYDKDFNNEADTPDNFQSRRPNTSFCFLDIRSPGLGDTAMYLCATSVRQATNEKLFFGSGTQLSVL.

The J gene is TRBJ1-2, the V gene TRBV5-1, with 9 bases identical to TRBD1. Trimming took 3 bases from V and 2 from J; bases not matched to a gene: 14. Germline CDR1 and CDR2: SGHRS and YFSETQ. This CDR3 is 18 amino acids long. Here the CDR3 reads CASSWDTPPGTGNYGYTF. The DNA for the CDR3 is TGCGCCAGCAGCTGGGATACACCGCCCGGGACAGGGAACTATGGCTACACCTTC.

CDR3 amino acids: CASSSQMGTSGNTIYF. The CDR3 DNA is TGTGCCAGCAGCTCACAAATGGGGACATCTGGAAACACCATATATTTT. This chain uses TRBV7-3 with TRBJ1-3, with a tentative D call TRBD1 (6 bases). Trimming removed 4 bases from V and 1 base from J, with 14 bases in between. Germline values: CDR1 SGHTA, CDR2 FQGTGA. This CDR3 is 16 amino acids long.

The CDR3 DNA is TGTGCCAGTAGTATCAACAATCAGCCCCAGCATTTT. It codes for CASSINNQPQHF. The rearrangement joins TRBV19 to TRBJ1-5; D is uncertain. Trimming pared 3 bases from V and 3 bases from J, leaving 3 bases between. The CDR3 runs 12 residues. Germline V lookup: CDR1 LNHDA, CDR2 SQIVND (reference sequence). The whole variable domain, remainder taken from reference TRBV19 and TRBJ1-5, is DGGITQSPKYLFRKEGQNVTLSCEQNLNHDAMYWYRQDPGQGLRLIYYSQIVNDFQKGDIAEGYSVSREKKESFPLTVTSAQKNPTAFYLCASSINNQPQHFGDGTRLSIL.

This clone has a handful of counts. The V and J genes are TRBV2 and TRBJ1-5, with a weak D call TRBD1 (5 bases). This CDR3 has 13 residues. V lost 6 bases and J lost 7, with 13 bases in between. Per the germline V gene, CDR1 is SNHLY and CDR2 is FYNNEI. Here the CDR3 reads CASSKTGEQPQHF. The CDR3 coding sequence is TGTGCCAGCAGCAAAACAGGAGAACAGCCCCAGCATTTT.

The CDR3 region has the DNA TGTGCCAGCAGCTCCTTAGCGGGGGGCTCCTACGAGCAGTACTTC. Translated: CASSSLAGGSYEQYF. The gene calls are TRBV5-6 and TRBJ2-7, with 10 bases aligning to TRBD2. Trimming cost V 3 bases and J 0 bases; bases outside gene matches: 3. The germline gives CDR1 SGHDT, CDR2 YYEEEE. The CDR3 is made up of 15 amino acids.

V usage is TRBV2 and J usage is TRBJ2-7; TRBD1 matches 7 bases. This CDR3 has 20 amino acids. Germline trimming cut 4 bases from V and 0 bases from J; bases unmatched to any gene: 21. Germline V gene data show CDR1 as SNHLY and CDR2 as FYNNEI. CDR3 coding DNA: TGTGCCAGCAGTGGGGGTCCCGGGACAGCGTTGATCCTAAGCTCCTACGAGCAGTACTTC. This translates into CASSGGPGTALILSSYEQYF.

The sample holds one count of this clone. The chain carries TRBV19 and TRBJ2-3; TRBD1 might be the D (6 bases). The CDR3 spans 15 residues. V lost 7 bases, J lost 1 base, and 15 bases lay in between. Germline CDR1 LNHDA, CDR2 SQIVND (reference sequence). The CDR3 protein is CASTYRRTGTDTQYF. The CDR3 DNA reads TGTGCCAGTACCTACCGAAGGACAGGCACAGATACGCAGTATTTT.

This clone was picked up one time. J is TRBJ1-1 and V is TRBV6-1; a possible D gene is TRBD1 (6 bases). The CDR3 runs 14 residues. V shed 5 bases and J shed 4 bases, with 14 bases lying between them. Germline CDR1 and CDR2: MNHNS and SASEGT. The CDR3 here is CASSPRQESTEAFF. Written as DNA, the CDR3 is TGTGCCAGCAGTCCCCGACAGGAAAGCACTGAAGCTTTCTTT.

The CDR3 coding sequence is TGTGCCAGCAGTTACTCGGGGAGATCGGGAAACACCATATATTTT. Its translation: CASSYSGRSGNTIYF. The chain carries TRBV6-5 and TRBJ1-3; D uncertain. The CDR3 spans 15 residues. V lost 0 bases, J lost 4 bases, and 10 bases lay in between. Germline CDR1 MNHEY, CDR2 SVGAGI.

The genes are TRBV3-1 (or the pseudogene TRBV3-2) and TRBJ1-6; 10 bases agree with TRBD1. Germline CDR1 reads LGHDT; CDR2 reads YNNKEL (reference sequence). J gave up 9 bases and V 3 bases, and 2 bases lay outside the gene matches. The CDR3 length is 14 residues. CDR3 protein: CASSHRTGGSPLHF. The CDR3 region has the DNA TGTGCCAGCAGCCACAGGACAGGGGGTTCACCCCTCCACTTT.

The chain employs TRBV15 and TRBJ1-2; 8 nucleotides agree with TRBD1. Germline V gene lookup returns CDR1 LNHNV and CDR2 YYDKDF (reference sequence). V gave up 1 base and J gave up 5 bases; unmatched junction bases: 3. The CDR3 spans 14 residues. The CDR3 nucleotides read TGTGCCACCAGCAGAGGGGACAGGTTGTATGGCTACACCTTC. Translation: CATSRGDRLYGYTF.

As concerns this clone: Different DNA sequences within this sample yield the same CDR3. The chain is built from TRBV6-5 and TRBJ1-5, with D unresolved. CDR1 MNHEY and CDR2 SVGAGI come from the germline V gene. The V end lost 0 bases, the J end lost 4 bases, and 7 bases lay between the germline ends. There are 14 residues in the CDR3. The CDR3 sequence: CASSYSGGNQPQHF. The CDR3, as DNA: TGTGCCAGCAGTTACTCCGGAGGAAATCAGCCCCAGCATTTT.

Points on this clone: Other DNA sequences in this sample translate to the same CDR3. The rearrangement joins TRBV6-5 to TRBJ2-7; D is unresolved. Per the germline V gene, CDR1 is MNHEY and CDR2 is SVGAGI. This CDR3 contains 11 residues. V dropped 2 bases and J dropped 6 bases, with 5 bases sitting between them. CDR3 sequence reads: CASSYLSEQYF. In nucleotides, the CDR3 is TGTGCCAGCAGTTACCTCTCCGAGCAGTACTTC.

The chain links TRBV30 to TRBJ1-4; 9 nucleotides agree with TRBD1. Trimming cost V 2 bases and J 8 bases; bases outside gene matches: 6. CDR3 length: 14 residues. The germline gives CDR1 GTSNPN, CDR2 SVGIG (reference sequence). DNA for the CDR3: TGTGCCTGGAGTCCGGGACAGGGACCGGAAAAACTGTTTTTT. This codes for CAWSPGQGPEKLFF.

The J gene is TRBJ1-5, the V gene TRBV5-8; TRBD1 might be the D (5 bases). From germline, CDR1 is SGHTS and CDR2 YDEGEE. V was trimmed by 1 base and J by 0 bases, leaving 8 bases between them. The length of the CDR3 is 15 residues. CDR3 coding DNA: TGTGCCAGCAGCTTGCAGGGCCTTAGCAATCAGCCCCAGCATTTT. Amino acid sequence: CASSLQGLSNQPQHF. Variable domain in full (rest from reference TRBV5-8 and TRBJ1-5): EAGVTQSPTHLIKTRGQQATLRCSPISGHTSVYWYQQALGLGLQFLLWYDEGEERNRGNFPPRFSGRQFPNYSSELNVNALELEDSALYLCASSLQGLSNQPQHFGDGTRLSIL.